One and the same sample provided the 31 T cell receptor beta chains below, sequenced in a study of blood T cell repertoires in COVID-19. Sequenced by immunoSEQ multiplex PCR; TCRdb stores in-frame clones only, minus some. The table includes about 300,000 clones, around 88% detected once. Specimen: peripheral blood. These receptors all come from a woman under 40 who had recovered from COVID-19.

This clone occurred once. This chain uses TRBV7-2 with TRBJ1-6; 7 bases agree with TRBD1. Unmatched junction bases numbered 4, after V lost 4 bases and J lost 10 bases. CDR1 SGHTA and CDR2 FQGNSA come from the germline V gene. There are 13 residues in the CDR3. CDR3: CASSSQTGSPLHF. The CDR3 DNA reads as TGTGCCAGCAGCTCGCAGACAGGGTCACCCCTCCACTTT.

The chain recombines TRBV7-2 with TRBJ1-3; D call uncertain. The CDR3 sequence is 15 residues long. In germline, CDR1 is SGHTA, CDR2 FQGNSA. The V end was cut by 5 bases, the J end by 4 bases, with 15 bases between. Here the CDR3 DNA reads TGTGCCAGCAGCCCGGGGTTAGGTACCGGAAACACCATATATTTT. Amino acid sequence: CASSPGLGTGNTIYF.

The V and J genes are TRBV28 and TRBJ2-5; 7 bases match TRBD1. The junction had 14 bases not matched to a gene; V was cut back by 6 bases and J by 4 bases. The V gene's germline CDR1 is MDHEN and CDR2 SYDVKM. The CDR3 is 16 amino acids. The CDR3 DNA reads as TGTGCCAGCAGCCCTCTGGACGCAACAGGGGTAGAGACCCAGTACTTC. Protein sequence: CASSPLDATGVETQYF.

The chain is built from TRBV28 and TRBJ2-7, with a possible D match to TRBD2 (5 bases). This CDR3 spans 15 amino acids. V was pared by 7 bases and J by 0 bases, with 16 bases between. Germline CDR1 and CDR2: MDHEN and SYDVKM. CDR3 region: CASTDGRGSSYEQYF. The CDR3, as DNA: TGTGCCAGCACCGATGGGAGAGGGAGCTCCTACGAGCAGTACTTC.

This chain joins TRBV4-2 and TRBJ2-5; 12 bases are shared with TRBD2. The V and J ends lost 1 base and 1 base, in that order; junction bases with no gene match: 7. This CDR3 has 18 residues. Germline CDR1 reads LGHNA; CDR2 reads YNFKEQ. This CDR3 is CASSQASSGGGAQETQYF. The CDR3 DNA sequence: TGTGCCAGCAGCCAAGCGTCTAGCGGGGGGGGCGCCCAAGAGACCCAGTACTTC.

This clone was seen only a few times. The genes are TRBV18 and TRBJ1-2; D is ambiguous. The CDR3 covers 15 residues. The V gene lost 3 bases and the J gene lost 4 bases, with 15 bases spanning the gap. In germline, CDR1 is KGHSH, CDR2 LQKENI. CDR3 bases: TGTGCCAGCTCACCCGCGGCGGATAAGTCCTATGGCTACACCTTC. This codes for CASSPAADKSYGYTF.

The rearrangement uses TRBV28 and TRBJ2-1; no clear D. V gave up 2 bases and J gave up 0 bases, with 8 bases separating them. This CDR3 is 15 amino acids long. CDR1 is MDHEN, CDR2 SYDVKM, per germline. The CDR3 coding sequence is TGTGCCAGCAGTTTACAGGCGAGCTCCTACAATGAGCAGTTCTTC. Translating gives CASSLQASSYNEQFF.

This rearrangement joins TRBV29-1 to TRBJ2-7, with D tentatively TRBD1 (6 bases). Germline V gene lookup returns CDR1 SQVTM and CDR2 ANQGSEA. V lost 4 bases to trimming and J lost 5 bases, with 15 bases between them. The CDR3 sequence is 13 residues long. DNA of the CDR3: TGCAGCGTTGTTTGGGGGCGTTTTAACGAGCAGTACTTC. Its translation is CSVVWGRFNEQYF.

This clone was seen a few times. The rearrangement links TRBV28 to TRBJ1-5; 7 nucleotides match TRBD1. Germline CDR1 reads MDHEN; CDR2 reads SYDVKM. V was pared by 5 bases and J by 3 bases, with 10 bases of the junction left unmatched. The CDR3 spans 16 residues. Here the CDR3 DNA reads TGTGCCAGCAGTCGCATAGCCAGGGGGTACAATCAGCCCCAGCATTTT. Protein sequence: CASSRIARGYNQPQHF.

The chain combines TRBV24-1 with TRBJ2-2, with a weak D call TRBD2 (6 bases). V was pared by 3 bases and J by 6 bases, with 19 bases between. This CDR3 spans 17 amino acids. Germline CDR1 reads KGHDR; CDR2 reads SFDVKD. CDR3 in DNA: TGTGCCACCAGTGATCCGACGGGAGTCATAAGAGCCGGGGAGCTGTTTTTT. Translated, it gives CATSDPTGVIRAGELFF.

This chain links TRBV30 with TRBJ1-1; 7 bases are a match to TRBD1. The CDR3 is 14 amino acids. Unmatched junction bases numbered 11, after V lost 5 bases and J lost 5 bases. Germline V gene lookup returns CDR1 GTSNPN and CDR2 SVGIG (reference sequence). The CDR3 sequence is CAWEHDRVSTEAFF. CDR3 bases: TGTGCCTGGGAACACGACAGGGTGTCGACTGAAGCTTTCTTT.

This clone was counted a few times. This chain links TRBV29-1 with TRBJ1-2, with TRBD1 as a possible D gene (5 bases). Trimming left V 3 bases short and J 2 bases short, with 22 bases between. Germline CDR1 reads SQVTM; CDR2 reads ANQGSEA. This CDR3 contains 17 residues. In nucleotides, the CDR3 is TGCAGCGTTGATGGAGGTTCGTCGGGGGGTGAAAACTATGGCTACACCTTC. It translates to CSVDGGSSGGENYGYTF.

V is TRBV5-1 and J is TRBJ1-1, with D maybe TRBD1 (6 bases). Germline CDR1 is SGHRS and CDR2 is YFSETQ. Trimming shortened V by 4 bases and J by 10 bases, and 23 bases separated the two germline ends. The CDR3 is made up of 15 amino acids. CDR3 region: CASSHIRDTGRGAFF. The CDR3 DNA reads as TGCGCCAGCAGCCATATTCGGGACACTGGACGTGGAGCTTTCTTT.

The chain joins TRBV10-3 to TRBJ1-4, with D perhaps TRBD1 (5 bases). Germline assignment: CDR1 ENHRY and CDR2 SYGVKD. V lost 3 bases to trimming and J lost 6 bases, with 17 bases between them. CDR3 length: 16 amino acids. The DNA of the CDR3 is TGTGCCATCAGTGACCCCGCGGGGGGAGGATATGAAAAACTGTTTTTT. Amino acid sequence: CAISDPAGGGYEKLFF.

The chain carries TRBV5-6 and TRBJ1-5; D unresolved. V shed 3 bases and J shed 2 bases, with 12 bases lying between them. CDR1 is SGHDT and CDR2 is YYEEEE in the germline V gene. This CDR3 contains 15 residues. CDR3 nucleotides: TGTGCCAGCAGCTATTTTAGCCGTGGCAATCAGCCCCAGCATTTT. It is translated as CASSYFSRGNQPQHF.

V gene TRBV7-8 combines with J gene TRBJ2-7; 12 positions match TRBD2. Germline assignment: CDR1 SGHVS and CDR2 FQNEAQ. The V gene end was trimmed by 6 bases and the J gene end by 2 bases; junction bases not matched to a gene: 5. The CDR3 is 15 amino acids. The CDR3 protein is CASSRTSGVTYEQYF. The DNA of the CDR3 is TGTGCCAGCAGTCGGACTAGCGGGGTTACCTACGAGCAGTACTTC.

J is TRBJ1-2 and V is TRBV5-4; the D gene is possibly TRBD1 (6 bases). With 0 bases removed from V and 4 bases from J, the gap between germline ends came to 13 bases. CDR3 length: 15 residues. Germline CDR1 SGHNT, CDR2 YYREEE (reference sequence). CDR3 sequence (DNA): TGTGCCAGCAGCTTGGCCGGGGCAGGGGCCTATGGCTACACCTTC. Translated, it gives CASSLAGAGAYGYTF.

The genes are TRBV4-2 and TRBJ2-5, with TRBD2 matching 9 bases. The CDR3 totals 16 residues. Trimming took 0 bases from V and 4 from J; bases not matched to a gene: 6. Germline CDR1 reads LGHNA; CDR2 reads YNFKEQ. CDR3: CASSQDPSGVRETQYF. CDR3 DNA: TGTGCCAGCAGCCAAGATCCTAGCGGGGTGAGAGAGACCCAGTACTTC.

As concerns this clone: Other DNA sequences in this specimen translate into the identical CDR3. The rearrangement links TRBV2 to TRBJ2-3, with TRBD2 matching 8 bases. This CDR3 is built from 13 residues. V was clipped by 8 bases and J by 1 base; unmatched bases: 2. Germline assignment: CDR1 SNHLY and CDR2 FYNNEI. In DNA form, the CDR3 reads TGTGCCAGCCGAGCGGGGGGCACAGATACGCAGTATTTT. It translates to CASRAGGTDTQYF.

The rearrangement joins TRBV7-3 to TRBJ2-1; TRBD2 matches 11 bases. With V trimmed by 3 bases and J by 9 bases, 4 bases remained unmatched. The germline V gene encodes CDR1 SGHTA and CDR2 FQGTGA. The length of the CDR3 is 14 residues. CDR3 nucleotide sequence: TGTGCCAGCAGCTTTAGCGGGGGGGTTGGTGAGCAGTTCTTC. Its translation: CASSFSGGVGEQFF.

This clone was seen once. The rearrangement joins TRBV9 to TRBJ1-1; a possible D gene is TRBD1 (6 bases). The ends were cut back, 0 bases at V and 6 bases at J, with 18 bases in the middle. This CDR3 contains 16 residues. Germline lookup yields CDR1 SGDLS and CDR2 YYNGEE. The CDR3 here is CASSVAGTPNMAEAFF. CDR3 sequence (DNA): TGTGCCAGCAGCGTAGCCGGGACACCGAACATGGCTGAAGCTTTCTTT.

The chain employs TRBV20-1 and TRBJ1-1, with D possibly TRBD1 on 6 matching bases. Germline CDR1 and CDR2: DFQATT and SNEGSKA (reference sequence). The CDR3 loop spans 14 amino acids. V dropped 3 bases and J dropped 5 bases, with 16 bases sitting between them. This CDR3 is CSASFVQGKTEAFF. CDR3 in DNA: TGCAGTGCTAGTTTTGTACAGGGTAAGACTGAAGCTTTCTTT.

This sequence joins TRBV9 and TRBJ1-6, with 7 bases aligning to TRBD1. Germline V gene lookup returns CDR1 SGDLS and CDR2 YYNGEE. There are 14 residues in the CDR3. V lost 0 bases to trimming and J lost 8 bases; unmatched junction nucleotides: 2. CDR3 sequence: CASSVVDRDSPLHF. In nucleotides, the CDR3 is TGTGCCAGCAGCGTAGTAGACAGGGATTCACCCCTCCACTTT.

This sequence joins TRBV11-1 and TRBJ1-3; tentatively, D is TRBD1 (5 bases). Trimming stripped 3 bases from V and 0 bases from J, with 9 bases between. The V gene's germline CDR1 is SGHAT and CDR2 FQDESV (reference sequence). This CDR3 is 15 amino acids long. CDR3 bases: TGTGCCAGCAGCTTGGCAGGACACTCTGGAAACACCATATATTTT. Its translation is CASSLAGHSGNTIYF.

The V and J genes are TRBV6-1 and TRBJ2-7; D remains ambiguous. Germline CDR1 MNHNS, CDR2 SASEGT. Trimming cost V 3 bases and J 2 bases, with 14 bases left between them. This CDR3 is 15 amino acids long. The CDR3 protein is CASSDRQAQPYEQYF. CDR3 nucleotides: TGTGCCAGCAGTGACAGGCAGGCCCAACCCTACGAGCAGTACTTC.

V usage is TRBV20-1 and J usage is TRBJ2-7, with TRBD2 matching over 10 bases. This CDR3 is 14 amino acids long. V was clipped by 3 bases and J by 3 bases; unmatched bases: 5. Germline V gene data show CDR1 as DFQATT and CDR2 as SNEGSKA (reference sequence). The chain's CDR3 is CSASGLAGVYEQYF. CDR3 sequence (DNA): TGCAGTGCTAGTGGTCTAGCGGGGGTCTACGAGCAGTACTTC.

The J gene is TRBJ2-7, the V gene TRBV5-8, with 10 bases matching TRBD1. The V gene end was trimmed by 3 bases and the J gene end by 5 bases; junction bases not matched to a gene: 2. The CDR3 sequence is 13 residues long. The germline CDR1 and CDR2 sequences are SGHTS and YDEGEE. The CDR3 DNA reads TGTGCCAGCAGCTGGGACAGGGGAAACGAGCAGTACTTC. Translation: CASSWDRGNEQYF.

The V and J genes are TRBV5-5 and TRBJ2-1; maybe TRBD1 (5 bases). This CDR3 contains 15 residues. Deletions cut 4 bases from V and 0 bases from J, with 11 bases between. Looked up from germline, CDR1 is SGHKS and CDR2 is YYEKEE (reference sequence). The DNA of the CDR3 is TGTGCCAGCAGCCTGGGGCAGTCCTCCTACAATGAGCAGTTCTTC. Protein product: CASSLGQSSYNEQFF. Full variable domain (outside the CDR3, taken from reference TRBV5-5 and TRBJ2-1): DAGVTQSPTHLIKTRGQQVTLRCSPISGHKSVSWYQQVLGQGPQFIFQYYEKEERGRGNFPDRFSARQFPNYSSELNVNALLLGDSALYLCASSLGQSSYNEQFFGPGTRLTVL.

The chain is built from TRBV5-6 and TRBJ2-1; TRBD2 might be the D (6 bases). CDR3 length: 12 residues. V lost 2 bases to trimming and J lost 7 bases, with 7 bases between them. Germline assignment: CDR1 SGHDT and CDR2 YYEEEE. In nucleotides, the CDR3 is TGTGCCAGCAGCTTTAGCGGTAATGAGCAGTTCTTC. Protein product: CASSFSGNEQFF.

CDR3 in amino acids: CASSYSPGVYSYEQYF. The CDR3 region has the DNA TGTGCCAGCAGTTACTCTCCAGGGGTCTACTCCTACGAGCAGTACTTC. V gene TRBV28 combines with J gene TRBJ2-7; TRBD1 is a possible D gene (6 bases). The CDR3 has 16 residues. Looked up from germline, CDR1 is MDHEN and CDR2 is SYDVKM. Trimming took off 4 bases at V and 0 bases at J, with 16 bases between the two ends.

For the CDR3, the DNA is TGCGCCAGCAGCCAAGGTGGGCCCTCTTATGAAAAACTGTTTTTT. It translates to CASSQGGPSYEKLFF. This rearrangement joins TRBV4-1 to TRBJ1-4, with no clear D. Between the trimmed V and J ends, which lost 1 base and 6 bases, there was a span of 12 bases. The CDR3 has 15 amino acids. In germline, CDR1 is MGHRA, CDR2 YSYEKL.